The 29 T cell receptor beta chains below come from one sample, sequenced in a study of shared T cell receptors in the human thymus. This table comes from immunoSEQ multiplex PCR, and its TCRdb copy is limited to in-frame clones, with some not included. The sample contains over 65,000 clones, roughly 95% of which appear only once. Sequenced input: thymocytes. These receptor sequences come from a human donor.

V and J are TRBV27 and TRBJ2-7; TRBD1 matches 9 bases. CDR1 is MNHEY and CDR2 is SMNVEV in the germline V gene (reference sequence). The CDR3 length is 15 residues. V lost 6 bases to trimming and J lost 4 bases; unmatched junction nucleotides: 10. The CDR3 bases are TGTGCCAGCAGGGAAATGACAGGGGGTCGATACGAGCAGTACTTC. It yields the protein CASREMTGGRYEQYF.

The gene calls are TRBV19 and TRBJ1-3, with 7 positions matching TRBD1. This CDR3 region has 16 residues. Per the germline V gene, CDR1 is LNHDA and CDR2 is SQIVND (reference sequence). Trimming cost V 1 base and J 1 base; bases outside gene matches: 4. CDR3 loop: CASSIGRGRSGNTIYF. The CDR3 nucleotides read TGTGCCAGTAGTATAGGGAGGGGGCGTTCTGGAAACACCATATATTTT.

The gene calls are TRBV19 and TRBJ2-3, with 14 bases matching TRBD2. The germline gives CDR1 LNHDA, CDR2 SQIVND (reference sequence). The CDR3 is 17 amino acids. V dropped 3 bases and J dropped 6; count of bases not matched to a gene: 8. CDR3 sequence (DNA): TGTGCCAGTAGTATGGGACTAGCGGGGGCGAGGCCGGATACGCAGTATTTT. Residues: CASSMGLAGARPDTQYF.

V is TRBV5-5 and J is TRBJ2-3, with TRBD1 as a possible D gene (6 bases). Deletions cut 1 base from V and 0 bases from J, with 12 bases between. Looked up from germline, CDR1 is SGHKS and CDR2 is YYEKEE (reference sequence). The CDR3 spans 16 residues. This CDR3 reads CASSLPGDISTDTQYF. Here the CDR3 DNA reads TGTGCCAGCAGCTTGCCAGGGGATATTAGCACAGATACGCAGTATTTT.

This clone was observed a few times. This chain links TRBV14 with TRBJ1-2, with D possibly matching TRBD1 (5 bases). Trimming left V 4 bases short and J 8 bases short, with 20 bases between. The length of the CDR3 is 15 residues. CDR1 is SGHDN, CDR2 FVKESK, per germline. The CDR3 here is CASSLMASRTSGYTF. The CDR3 coding sequence is TGTGCCAGCAGCCTAATGGCATCACGGACATCCGGCTACACCTTC.

The chain joins TRBV19 to TRBJ1-2; TRBD1 might be the D (6 bases). This CDR3 has 12 residues. V was cut by 5 bases and J by 8 bases, with 12 bases left in between. Per germline, CDR1 LNHDA and CDR2 SQIVND (reference sequence). CDR3 bases: TGTGCCAGTAGTCGTCCAGGGGAGGGCTACACCTTC. Amino acids: CASSRPGEGYTF.

CDR3 loop: CASSVRTASGANVLTF. CDR3 nucleotide sequence: TGTGCCAGCAGCGTAAGGACCGCCTCTGGGGCCAACGTCCTGACTTTC. The V gene is TRBV7-6, the J gene TRBJ2-6; D unclear. The V and J ends lost 5 bases and 0 bases respectively, with 11 bases between them. Per the germline V gene, CDR1 is SGHVS and CDR2 is FNYEAQ. This CDR3 has 16 amino acids.

V and J are TRBV4-3 and TRBJ1-1; D is uncertain. V was cut by 0 bases and J by 1 base, with 27 bases left in between. Per germline, CDR1 LGHNA and CDR2 YSLEER. There are 21 residues in the CDR3. This chain's CDR3 is CASSQEGEQRTLFSANTEAFF. Here the CDR3 DNA reads TGCGCCAGCAGCCAAGAAGGAGAACAGCGAACACTCTTTTCCGCGAACACTGAAGCTTTCTTT.

The rearrangement links TRBV4-3 to TRBJ1-3, with D unresolved. Germline V gene sequence: CDR1 LGHNA, CDR2 YSLEER. The CDR3 contains 13 residues. Trimming removed 4 bases at V and 3 bases at J, with 7 bases between. The DNA for the CDR3 is TGCGCCAGCAGCCCTAAGGGTGGAAACACCATATATTTT. It yields the protein CASSPKGGNTIYF.

The rearrangement links TRBV7-3 to TRBJ2-7; no clear D. The CDR3 contains 14 residues. The germline V gene has CDR1 SGHTA and CDR2 FQGTGA. The V end lost 5 bases, the J end lost 5 bases, and 16 bases lay between the germline ends. The chain's CDR3 is CASSRRPTGDEQYF. CDR3 coding DNA: TGTGCCAGCAGCCGAAGACCCACTGGGGACGAGCAGTACTTC.

The J gene is TRBJ1-1, the V gene TRBV27; 7 bases map to TRBD1. Unmatched junction bases numbered 5, after V lost 8 bases and J lost 5 bases. The CDR3 has 12 amino acids. The V gene's germline CDR1 is MNHEY and CDR2 SMNVEV (reference sequence). The CDR3: CASRQGHTEAFF. The CDR3 DNA reads as TGTGCCAGCCGACAGGGTCATACTGAAGCTTTCTTT.

The V call is TRBV7-6, the J call TRBJ2-3; 8 positions match TRBD1. Per germline, CDR1 SGHVS and CDR2 FNYEAQ. The V and J ends lost 2 bases and 1 base, in that order; junction bases with no gene match: 2. The CDR3 loop spans 15 amino acids. The CDR3 sequence is CASSLPGQGTDTQYF. The DNA of the CDR3 is TGTGCCAGCAGCTTACCGGGACAGGGCACAGATACGCAGTATTTT.

This clone was recorded once. This chain joins TRBV5-1 and TRBJ2-2; no clear D gene. This CDR3 comprises 14 residues. V shed 3 bases and J shed 6 bases, with 12 bases lying between them. Germline CDR1 and CDR2: SGHRS and YFSETQ. This CDR3 is CASSSPDGPGELFF. DNA of the CDR3: TGCGCCAGCAGCTCACCGGACGGGCCCGGGGAGCTGTTTTTT.

The chain links TRBV5-4 to TRBJ1-2; possibly TRBD1 for D (6 bases). Per the germline V gene, CDR1 is SGHNT and CDR2 is YYREEE (reference sequence). The CDR3 is 14 amino acids. Trimming removed 4 bases at V and 5 bases at J, with 15 bases between. CDR3 sequence: CASSHLRQGYGYTF. Here the CDR3 DNA reads TGTGCCAGCAGCCACCTTCGTCAGGGGTATGGCTACACCTTC.

The chain joins TRBV5-1 to TRBJ1-6, with D perhaps matching TRBD1 (5 bases). V was clipped by 2 bases and J by 5 bases, with 14 bases between them. Germline CDR1 and CDR2: SGHRS and YFSETQ. The CDR3 totals 16 residues. This CDR3 is CASSFTSGVNNSPLHF. The CDR3 bases are TGCGCCAGCAGCTTTACCTCGGGGGTCAATAATTCACCCCTCCACTTT.

The CDR3 protein is CASSSDLTYEQYF. CDR3 nucleotides: TGTGCCAGCAGTTCGGACCTGACATACGAGCAGTACTTC. This chain uses TRBV5-6 with TRBJ2-7; D is unclear. The ends were cut back, 5 bases at V and 4 bases at J, with 13 bases in the middle. This CDR3 contains 13 residues. Looked up from germline, CDR1 is SGHDT and CDR2 is YYEEEE.

The chain uses TRBV4-3 and TRBJ2-1; 7 bases agree with TRBD1. CDR3 size: 14 residues. Per the germline V gene, CDR1 is LGHNA and CDR2 is YSLEER. The V gene end was trimmed by 3 bases and the J gene end by 7 bases; junction bases not matched to a gene: 6. CDR3 sequence reads: CASSQENRGNEQFF. As DNA, the CDR3 is TGCGCCAGCAGCCAGGAGAACAGGGGAAATGAGCAGTTCTTC.

This chain's CDR3 is CASSPSTGTAAYEQYF. In DNA, the CDR3 is TGTGCCAGCAGTCCCTCAACCGGGACAGCAGCCTACGAGCAGTACTTC. The chain couples TRBV28 to TRBJ2-7; 7 nucleotides line up with TRBD1. Germline V gene lookup returns CDR1 MDHEN and CDR2 SYDVKM. With 5 bases clipped from V and 2 bases from J, the junction kept 12 bases outside the gene matches. This CDR3 has 16 residues. The whole variable domain, filled in from reference TRBV28 and TRBJ2-7, reads DVKVTQSSRYLVKRTGEKVFLECVQDMDHENMFWYRQDPGLGLRLIYFSYDVKMKEKGDIPEGYSVSREKKERFSLILESASTNQTSMYLCASSPSTGTAAYEQYFGPGTRLTVT.

This chain uses TRBV4-2 with TRBJ2-7, with unresolved D. V gave up 0 bases and J gave up 5 bases, with 17 bases separating them. This CDR3 has 16 residues. CDR1 and CDR2 from the germline V gene are LGHNA and YNFKEQ. CDR3 loop: CASSQDGKGELHEQYF. The CDR3 coding sequence is TGTGCCAGCAGCCAAGATGGAAAGGGTGAGCTCCACGAGCAGTACTTC.

The chain has TRBV4-2 and TRBJ2-5, with D hard to call. V lost 0 bases, J lost 4 bases, and 12 bases lay in between. This CDR3 has 15 residues. In germline, CDR1 is LGHNA, CDR2 YNFKEQ. For the CDR3, the DNA is TGTGCCAGCAGCCAAGAAGTGGCTCACGGAGAGACCCAGTACTTC. Its translation is CASSQEVAHGETQYF.

This sequence joins TRBV2 and TRBJ1-1; D not resolved. Germline V gene lookup returns CDR1 SNHLY and CDR2 FYNNEI. V shed 7 bases and J shed 0 bases, with 15 bases lying between them. The length of the CDR3 is 15 residues. The CDR3 DNA reads TGTGCCAGCATCCAGGACGTGCCTTTGAACACTGAAGCTTTCTTT. It yields the protein CASIQDVPLNTEAFF. The full variable domain, its missing parts supplied by reference TRBV2 and TRBJ1-1, is EPEVTQTPSHQVTQMGQEVILRCVPISNHLYFYWYRQILGQKVEFLVSFYNNEISEKSEIFDDQFSVERPDGSNFTLKIRSTKLEDSAMYFCASIQDVPLNTEAFFGQGTRLTVV.

V gene TRBV25-1 combines with J gene TRBJ1-5, with 7 bases fitting TRBD1. The junction had 10 bases not matched to a gene; V was cut back by 3 bases and J by 5 bases. The CDR3 totals 16 residues. Per the germline V gene, CDR1 is MGHDK and CDR2 is SYGVNS. CDR3 nucleotide sequence: TGTGCCAGCAGTGAGTTGGATACAGGGGACCATCAGCCCCAGCATTTT. It specifies CASSELDTGDHQPQHF.

In the case of this clone: The junction departs from the called germline gene at one end, perhaps through a read error. The V gene is TRBV4-1, the J gene TRBJ1-2, with a weak D call TRBD1 (6 bases). The CDR3 totals 14 residues. The germline gives CDR1 MGHRA, CDR2 YSYEKL. CDR3 in DNA: TGCGCCAGCAGCCAAGACCCGTTTTTGGACAGAGCCATTTTC. It yields the protein CASSQDPFLDRAIF.

CDR3 region: CAWRSGGDQPQHF. CDR3 DNA sequence: TGTGCCTGGAGGTCGGGTGGGGATCAGCCCCAGCATTTT. The V call is TRBV30, the J call TRBJ1-5; the D is unclear. V was cut by 3 bases and J by 5 bases, with 11 bases left in between. There are 13 residues in the CDR3. The germline V gene has CDR1 GTSNPN and CDR2 SVGIG (reference sequence).

The V and J genes are TRBV13 and TRBJ1-2; maybe TRBD1 (6 bases). The V gene's germline CDR1 is PRHDT and CDR2 FYEKMQ (reference sequence). This CDR3 is built from 14 residues. Trimming cost V 2 bases and J 5 bases, with 12 bases left between them. The DNA of the CDR3 is TGTGCCAGCAGCTTATACAGGGAAATTTATGGCTACACCTTC. It specifies CASSLYREIYGYTF.

This chain links TRBV29-1 with TRBJ1-1; 7 nucleotides line up with TRBD1. Germline trimming cut 7 bases from V and 1 base from J; bases unmatched to any gene: 9. Germline-derived CDR1 and CDR2 are SQVTM and ANQGSEA. This CDR3 comprises 14 residues. Here the CDR3 DNA reads TGCAGCGCTCTGCCGGGACAGAGGAACACTGAAGCTTTCTTT. Its translation is CSALPGQRNTEAFF.

The chain's CDR3 is CASSLGRDRPYNEQFF. CDR3 sequence (DNA): TGTGCCAGCAGCTTAGGTCGGGACAGGCCTTACAATGAGCAGTTCTTC. The chain has TRBV11-2 and TRBJ2-1; 8 positions agree with TRBD1. The CDR3 runs to 16 residues. Germline V lookup: CDR1 SGHAT, CDR2 FQNNGV. Unmatched junction bases numbered 6, after V lost 1 base and J lost 4 bases.

This chain links TRBV5-1 with TRBJ1-1; perhaps TRBD1 as D (6 bases). The ends were cut back, 0 bases at V and 2 bases at J, with 14 bases in the middle. The germline gives CDR1 SGHRS, CDR2 YFSETQ. This CDR3 has 16 residues. The CDR3 DNA follows: TGCGCCAGCAGCTTGGATTTCCGGGGGCTAAACACTGAAGCTTTCTTT. This encodes CASSLDFRGLNTEAFF.

V and J are TRBV14 and TRBJ2-7; no reliable D call. The V gene lost 0 bases and the J gene lost 3 bases, with 12 bases spanning the gap. The CDR3 is 15 residues long. The V gene's germline CDR1 is SGHDN and CDR2 FVKESK. Here the CDR3 DNA reads TGTGCCAGCAGCCAAGATAACAGTGGCGACTACGAGCAGTACTTC. It encodes CASSQDNSGDYEQYF.